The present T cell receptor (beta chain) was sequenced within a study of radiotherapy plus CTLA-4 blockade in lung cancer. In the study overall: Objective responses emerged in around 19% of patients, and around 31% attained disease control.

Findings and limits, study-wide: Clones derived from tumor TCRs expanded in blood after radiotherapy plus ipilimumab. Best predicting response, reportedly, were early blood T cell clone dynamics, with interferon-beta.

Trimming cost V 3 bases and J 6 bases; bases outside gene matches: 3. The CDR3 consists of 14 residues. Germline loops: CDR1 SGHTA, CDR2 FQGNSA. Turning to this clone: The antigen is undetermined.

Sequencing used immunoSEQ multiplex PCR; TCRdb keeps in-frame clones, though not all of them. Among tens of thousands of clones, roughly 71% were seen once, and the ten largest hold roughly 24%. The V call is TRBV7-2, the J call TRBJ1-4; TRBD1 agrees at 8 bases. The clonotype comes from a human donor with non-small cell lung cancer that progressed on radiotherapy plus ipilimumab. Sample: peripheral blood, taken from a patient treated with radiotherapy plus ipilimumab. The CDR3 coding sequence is TGTGCCAGCAGCTTGACAGGGGCTGATGAAAAACTGTTTTTT. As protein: CASSLTGADEKLFF.